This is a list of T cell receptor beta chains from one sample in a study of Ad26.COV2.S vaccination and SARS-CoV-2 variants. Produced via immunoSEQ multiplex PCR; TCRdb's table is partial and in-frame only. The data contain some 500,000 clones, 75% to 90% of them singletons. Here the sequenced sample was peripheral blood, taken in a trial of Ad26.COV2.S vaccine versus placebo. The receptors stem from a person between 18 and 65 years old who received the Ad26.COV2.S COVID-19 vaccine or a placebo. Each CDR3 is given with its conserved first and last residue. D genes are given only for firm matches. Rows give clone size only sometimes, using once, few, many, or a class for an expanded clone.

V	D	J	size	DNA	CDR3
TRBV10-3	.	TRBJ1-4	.	TGTGCCATCAGTGGGGTGACAGGACCCAATGAAAAACTGTTTTTT	CAISGVTGPNEKLFF
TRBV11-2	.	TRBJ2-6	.	TGTGCCAGCACCATTCCAATAAGAAGGGCCAACGTCCTGACTTTC	CASTIPIRRANVLTF
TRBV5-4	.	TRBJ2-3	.	TGTGCCAGCAGCGTATTAAGAGATACGCAGTATTTT	CASSVLRDTQYF
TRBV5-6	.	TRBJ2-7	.	TGTGCCAGCAGCTTGGGGGGGGCCTTATCCCCCTACGAGCAGTACTTC	CASSLGGALSPYEQYF
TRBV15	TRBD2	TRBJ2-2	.	TGTGCCACCAGCAGAGATATTGCGGGGGGGCTGGCCGGGGAGCTGTTTTTT	CATSRDIAGGLAGELFF
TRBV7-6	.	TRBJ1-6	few	TGTGCCAGCAGCTTCTCGAATTCACCCCTCCACTTT	CASSFSNSPLHF
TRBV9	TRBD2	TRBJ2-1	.	TGTGCCAGCAGCGTAGGTTTGGCGGTAGCGGGGGGGAGCTCCTACAATGAGCAGTTCTTC	CASSVGLAVAGGSSYNEQFF
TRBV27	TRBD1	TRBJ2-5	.	TGTGCCAGCAGTCCTGCCCCGGGACAGGGCGTGTTCGAGACCCAGTACTTC	CASSPAPGQGVFETQYF
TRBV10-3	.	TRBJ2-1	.	TGTGCCATCAGAGCCCATACGAGCTCCTACAATGAGCAGTTCTTC	CAIRAHTSSYNEQFF
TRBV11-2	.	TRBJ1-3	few	TGTGCCAGCAGCTCGACAGTCTCTGGAAACACCATATATTTT	CASSSTVSGNTIYF
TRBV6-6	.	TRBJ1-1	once	TGTGCCAGCAGTTACTCCGCCCCATTTGAAGCTTTCTTT	CASSYSAPFEAFF
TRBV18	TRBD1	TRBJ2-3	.	TGTGCCAGCTCACGACAGGGGCTAGATACGCAGTATTTT	CASSRQGLDTQYF
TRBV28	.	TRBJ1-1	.	TGTGCCAGCAGAAGCCGGGGAGGGGGAGCTTTCTTT	CASRSRGGGAFF
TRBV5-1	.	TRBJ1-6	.	TGCGCCAGCAGCTTGGAGAGAAGCGCCATCTATAATTCACCCCTCCACTTT	CASSLERSAIYNSPLHF
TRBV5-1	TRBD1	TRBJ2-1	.	TGCGCCAGCAGCTTGGTTGTTGGACAGGGCCTTTTGAATGAGCAGTTCTTC	CASSLVVGQGLLNEQFF
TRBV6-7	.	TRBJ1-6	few	TGTGCCAGCAGACTAGGGTTAGGTAATTCACCCCTCCACTTT	CASRLGLGNSPLHF
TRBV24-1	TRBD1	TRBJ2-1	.	TGTGCCACCAGTGGCCCCCAGGGGCGGACAGGGGACTTCAATGAGCAGTTCTTC	CATSGPQGRTGDFNEQFF
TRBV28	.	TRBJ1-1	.	TGTGCCAGCAGTTTATACAGGGAAGCTTTCTTT	CASSLYREAFF
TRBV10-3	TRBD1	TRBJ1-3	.	TGTGCCATCAGTTCGACAGGGGACGGTGGAAACACCATATATTTT	CAISSTGDGGNTIYF
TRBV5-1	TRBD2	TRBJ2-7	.	TGCGCCAGCAGCTCGGGACTAGCCTACGAGCAGTACTTC	CASSSGLAYEQYF
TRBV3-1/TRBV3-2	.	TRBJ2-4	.	TGTGCCAGCAGCCCGTACGCTAGTTATGGCTCATGGGTCAAAAACATTCAGTACTTC	CASSPYASYGSWVKNIQYF
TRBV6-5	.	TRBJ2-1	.	TGTGCCAGCAGTTACTCATCCGGAATCTACAATGAGCAGTTCTTC	CASSYSSGIYNEQFF
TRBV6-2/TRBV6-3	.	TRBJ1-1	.	TGTGCCAGCAGTTACTCATCGGGGTTTGGTTTAGGGCGTAATGAAGCTTTCTTT	CASSYSSGFGLGRNEAFF
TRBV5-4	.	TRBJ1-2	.	TGTGCCAGCAGCTTGGGACCCCCGGCAGGCGATGGCTACACCTTC	CASSLGPPAGDGYTF
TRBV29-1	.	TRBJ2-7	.	TGCAGCGCCAGACAGAGCTCCTACGAGCAGTACTTC	CSARQSSYEQYF
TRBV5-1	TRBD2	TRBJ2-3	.	TGCGCCAGCAGCCTCTATAGCGGGGGGGCCTCAGATACGCAGTATTTT	CASSLYSGGASDTQYF
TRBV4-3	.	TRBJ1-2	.	TGCGCCAGCAGCCATGAGTCGAGGTCTAACTATGGCTACACCTTC	CASSHESRSNYGYTF
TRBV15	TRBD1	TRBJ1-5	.	TGTGCCACCAGCAGGTTCGGGACAGGGAATCAGCCCCAGCATTTT	CATSRFGTGNQPQHF
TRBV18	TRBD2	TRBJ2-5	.	TGTGCCAGCTCGTCGTTGGGGGGACTAGCGGGCCAAGAGACCCAGTACTTC	CASSSLGGLAGQETQYF
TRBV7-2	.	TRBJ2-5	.	TGTGCCAGCAGCCCCGGGGGGCGCGAAGAGACCCAGTACTTC	CASSPGGREETQYF
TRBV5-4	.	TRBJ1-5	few	TGTGCCAGCAGCTCCGACCCCAATCAGCCCCAGCATTTT	CASSSDPNQPQHF
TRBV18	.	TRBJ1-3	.	TGTGCCAGCTCACCAACGAGACAGGACCCCATCTCTGGAAACACCATATATTTT	CASSPTRQDPISGNTIYF
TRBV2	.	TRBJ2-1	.	TGTGCCAGCAGTGACTCGGGTATGGCTGAGCAGTTCTTC	CASSDSGMAEQFF
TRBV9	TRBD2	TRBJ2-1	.	TGTGCCAGCAGCGTAGCGACTAGCGGGAGTCAGGGTGAGCAGTTCTTC	CASSVATSGSQGEQFF